This is a list of T cell receptor beta chains from one sample in a study of T cell changes during pregnancy in multiple sclerosis. Profiling relied on immunoSEQ multiplex PCR, and the TCRdb table lists in-frame clones only, not all of them. There are approximately 79,000 clones in the sample; around 95% occur only once, and 0.65% to 0.95% lies in the top ten. Sequencing was performed on peripheral blood, taken in the second trimester of pregnancy. The receptors here all came from a female donor in good health, enrolled as a control in a pregnancy study. Both conserved end residues are part of each CDR3. The D gene is left open where the match is weak. Clone size appears in some rows only: once, few, many, or a class for an expanded clone.

size: .
D: .
J: TRBJ1-4
V: TRBV15
length: 13
CDR3: CATTGRVWEKLFF
DNA: TGTGCCACGACCGGGCGGGTTTGGGAAAAACTGTTTTTT

size: .
D: .
J: TRBJ2-4
V: TRBV6-4
length: 11
CDR3: CASTTGNIQYF
DNA: TGTGCCTCAACAACGGGGAACATTCAGTACTTC

size: .
D: .
J: TRBJ1-1
V: TRBV5-6
length: 13
CDR3: CASSLFGGAEAFF
DNA: TGTGCCAGCAGCTTGTTCGGCGGGGCCGAAGCTTTCTTT

size: .
D: .
J: TRBJ1-5
V: TRBV12-5
length: 18
CDR3: CASGLEITTENSNQPQHF
DNA: TGTGCTAGTGGTTTGGAAATAACGACAGAGAATAGCAATCAGCCCCAGCATTTT

size: .
D: .
J: TRBJ1-1
V: TRBV5-4
length: 20
CDR3: CASSLLNFRGTGPANTEAFF
DNA: TGTGCCAGCAGCTTGTTAAATTTTAGGGGAACAGGGCCCGCGAACACTGAAGCTTTCTTT

size: .
D: TRBD1
J: TRBJ1-1
V: TRBV6-5
length: 15
CDR3: CASRRTGTGNTEAFF
DNA: TGTGCCAGCAGGAGGACCGGGACAGGGAACACTGAAGCTTTCTTT

size: .
D: TRBD1
J: TRBJ1-1
V: TRBV4-3
length: 17
CDR3: CASSQDINRGMNTEAFF
DNA: TGCGCCAGCAGCCAAGATATTAACAGGGGAATGAACACTGAAGCTTTCTTT

size: .
D: .
J: TRBJ1-4
V: TRBV18
length: 15
CDR3: CASSPRQEANEKLFF
DNA: TGTGCCAGCTCACCAAGGCAGGAAGCTAATGAAAAACTGTTTTTT

size: .
D: .
J: TRBJ2-7
V: TRBV7-2
length: 15
CDR3: CASSPSGTFSYEQYF
DNA: TGTGCCAGCAGTCCTTCTGGGACTTTCTCCTACGAGCAGTACTTC

size: .
D: .
J: TRBJ1-4
V: TRBV7-6
length: 13
CDR3: CASSDRYNEKLFF
DNA: TGTGCCAGCAGCGACAGGTATAATGAAAAACTGTTTTTT

size: once
D: .
J: TRBJ1-5
V: TRBV19
length: 16
CDR3: CASSINLRARNQPQHF
DNA: TGTGCCAGTAGCATAAATCTCAGGGCAAGAAATCAGCCCCAGCATTTT